These 23 T cell receptor beta chains share one sample of origin, sequenced in a study of cytomegalovirus exposure and HLA in healthy donors (dated by TCRdb to about 2017). The library was generated by the immunoSEQ multiplex PCR assay. The multiplex PCR relied on a mix of 60 forward primers for TCR Vbeta segments and 13 reverse primers for TCR Jbeta segments. TCRdb mirrors the immuneACCESS table, restricted to in-frame sequences. Some clones are absent from its copies; in checked studies, under half trace to an unresolved V gene, and the reason for the others is unknown. This sample has 160,000 or so clones in its table, and around four fifths of those were observed once. In total, the top ten clones hold approximately 1.5% of the sample. The specimen sequenced was PBMCs. Receptors were obtained from a male donor in good health and CMV-seronegative.

The V call is TRBV5-1, the J call TRBJ2-5, with 7 positions matching TRBD1. This CDR3 has 16 amino acids. From germline, CDR1 is SGHRS and CDR2 YFSETQ. After removal of 4 bases from V and 3 bases from J, the junction contained 12 bases not matched to a gene. In nucleotides, the CDR3 is TGCGCCAGCAGCCACCTAGGGACAGATTCCAAAGAGACCCAGTACTTC. Protein product: CASSHLGTDSKETQYF. Together with reference TRBV5-1 and TRBJ2-5, the CDR3 gives the full variable domain: KAGVTQTPRYLIKTRGQQVTLSCSPISGHRSVSWYQQTPGQGLQFLFEYFSETQRNKGNFPGRFSGRQFSNSRSEMNVSTLELGDSALYLCASSHLGTDSKETQYFGPGTRLLVL.

A remark on this clone: Distinct nucleotide sequences in the sample also encode this CDR3. This rearrangement joins TRBV28 to TRBJ2-7, with a tentative D call TRBD2 (6 bases). Trimming took off 3 bases at V and 6 bases at J, with 6 bases between the two ends. The CDR3 is 11 residues long. CDR1 MDHEN and CDR2 SYDVKM come from the germline V gene. The CDR3 sequence: CASSLGGEQYF. CDR3 sequence (DNA): TGTGCCAGCAGTTTGGGGGGCGAGCAGTACTTC.

The genes are TRBV6-5 and TRBJ2-3; no firm D call. V lost 0 bases to trimming and J lost 1 base, with 8 bases between them. This CDR3 is 15 amino acids long. The germline V gene encodes CDR1 MNHEY and CDR2 SVGAGI. The CDR3 loop is CASSYSPVGTDTQYF. In DNA, the CDR3 is TGTGCCAGCAGTTACTCTCCGGTAGGCACAGATACGCAGTATTTT.

This sequence joins TRBV4-1 and TRBJ2-1; TRBD2 aligns across 9 bases. With V trimmed by 1 base and J by 6 bases, 4 bases remained unmatched. The CDR3 spans 15 residues. Germline V gene lookup returns CDR1 MGHRA and CDR2 YSYEKL. CDR3 amino acids: CASSQGLADGNEQFF. DNA of the CDR3: TGCGCCAGCAGCCAAGGACTAGCGGACGGCAATGAGCAGTTCTTC.

CDR3 bases: TGTGCCAGCAGCTTAAGTCCGGTTGAGACCCAGTACTTC. Its protein product is CASSLSPVETQYF. V gene TRBV7-8 combines with J gene TRBJ2-5; D is undetermined. The V gene's germline CDR1 is SGHVS and CDR2 FQNEAQ. With 2 bases removed from V and 5 bases from J, the gap between germline ends came to 9 bases. This CDR3 comprises 13 residues.

The gene calls are TRBV28 and TRBJ2-3; TRBD2 might be the D (5 bases). The CDR3 has 16 residues. Germline assignment: CDR1 MDHEN and CDR2 SYDVKM. V was shortened by 2 bases and J by 0 bases, with 12 bases between the two germline ends. The CDR3 reads CASSLSLARSTDTQYF. DNA for the CDR3: TGTGCCAGCAGTTTAAGTCTAGCAAGGAGCACAGATACGCAGTATTTT.

The CDR3 DNA reads as TGTGCCAGCAGCTCGGGACAGAGGGAGCTGTTTTTT. It yields the protein CASSSGQRELFF. The rearrangement joins TRBV9 to TRBJ2-2, with 7 nucleotides matching TRBD1. In germline, CDR1 is SGDLS, CDR2 YYNGEE. V lost 4 bases and J lost 9; bases outside the gene matches: 3. The CDR3 has 12 residues.

V is TRBV7-9 and J is TRBJ2-2; 7 bases are a match to TRBD2. The CDR3 runs 13 residues. J lost 6 bases, V lost 6 bases, and 4 bases had no gene match. CDR1 and CDR2 from the germline V gene are SEHNR and FQNEAQ (reference sequence). The CDR3 DNA sequence: TGTGCCAGCAGACGGGGGGTACCCGGGGAGCTGTTTTTT. Its translation is CASRRGVPGELFF.

The chain combines TRBV28 with TRBJ1-4; 8 nucleotides align to TRBD1. V was clipped by 6 bases and J by 0 bases; unmatched bases: 6. The CDR3 loop spans 16 amino acids. Germline CDR1 reads MDHEN; CDR2 reads SYDVKM. The DNA for the CDR3 is TGTGCCAGCAGACGACAGGGGAGGGCAACTAATGAAAAACTGTTTTTT. It yields the protein CASRRQGRATNEKLFF.

This chain links TRBV27 with TRBJ1-4; 7 bases are a match to TRBD1. Germline lookup yields CDR1 MNHEY and CDR2 SMNVEV (reference sequence). The CDR3 sequence is 14 residues long. Trimming cost V 3 bases and J 3 bases; bases outside gene matches: 1. The CDR3 spells CASSLTGSNEKLFF. CDR3 in DNA: TGTGCCAGCAGTTTGACAGGGTCTAATGAAAAACTGTTTTTT.

This clone was recorded only once. The chain has TRBV6-1 and TRBJ1-5, with 8 positions matching TRBD1. Germline V gene data show CDR1 as MNHNS and CDR2 as SASEGT. The CDR3 length is 14 residues. J was trimmed by 2 bases and V by 6 bases; bases with no gene match: 3. This chain's CDR3 is CASRWGQGNQPQHF. The DNA of the CDR3 is TGTGCCAGCAGGTGGGGACAGGGCAATCAGCCCCAGCATTTT.

CDR3 amino acids: CASSSLQGQNEKLFF. Written as DNA, the CDR3 is TGTGCCAGCAGTTCCCTACAGGGTCAGAACGAAAAACTGTTTTTT. J is TRBJ1-4 and V is TRBV28, with D perhaps TRBD1 (6 bases). CDR3 size: 15 residues. The germline V gene encodes CDR1 MDHEN and CDR2 SYDVKM. Trimming pared 4 bases from V and 8 bases from J, leaving 17 bases between.

The chain recombines TRBV11-2 with TRBJ1-5; D is unclear. Trimming shortened V by 5 bases and J by 6 bases, and 14 bases separated the two germline ends. From germline, CDR1 is SGHAT and CDR2 FQNNGV. This CDR3 is built from 14 residues. CDR3 DNA sequence: TGTGCCAGCAGCCAGTCCAATGGAGGTCAGCCCCAGCATTTT. Translating it yields CASSQSNGGQPQHF.

The rearrangement joins TRBV29-1 to TRBJ2-1, with 8 bases matching TRBD2. V gave up 3 bases and J gave up 13 bases; unmatched junction bases: 14. The germline gives CDR1 SQVTM, CDR2 ANQGSEA. The CDR3 contains 14 residues. In nucleotides, the CDR3 is TGCAGCGTTGATCCACGGGACATTGGGACTAGACAGTTCTTC. It yields the protein CSVDPRDIGTRQFF.

The rearrangement links TRBV7-2 to TRBJ1-1, with 7 positions matching TRBD1. The germline gives CDR1 SGHTA, CDR2 FQGNSA. Trimming at V came to 4 bases and at J to 4 bases, leaving 9 bases not matched to a gene. The CDR3 totals 15 residues. The CDR3 region has the DNA TGTGCCAGCAGCTCTGCAGGGACAGCATTCACTGAAGCTTTCTTT. It specifies CASSSAGTAFTEAFF.

The genes are TRBV5-4 and TRBJ1-1; 9 positions agree with TRBD1. Germline values: CDR1 SGHNT, CDR2 YYREEE (reference sequence). The CDR3 consists of 15 residues. V lost 0 bases, J lost 4 bases, and 4 bases stayed unmatched. The CDR3 DNA reads as TGTGCCAGCAGCTTGGTGGGGACAGGGAGCACTGAAGCTTTCTTT. Translating it yields CASSLVGTGSTEAFF.

The chain joins TRBV4-2 to TRBJ2-1; TRBD2 matches 13 bases. V lost 0 bases to trimming and J lost 0 bases; unmatched junction nucleotides: 8. The CDR3 extends over 20 amino acids. Germline V gene lookup returns CDR1 LGHNA and CDR2 YNFKEQ. The CDR3 reads CASSQDRRLAGGYSYNEQFF. CDR3 coding DNA: TGTGCCAGCAGCCAAGATCGGAGACTAGCGGGGGGCTACTCCTACAATGAGCAGTTCTTC.

V and J are TRBV6-5 and TRBJ2-3, with 8 bases fitting TRBD1. This CDR3 has 14 residues. V trimming: 4 bases; J trimming: 5 bases; junction bases outside the gene matches: 5. The germline V gene encodes CDR1 MNHEY and CDR2 SVGAGI. The CDR3 DNA reads as TGTGCCAGCAGTTCCTTTACAGGGGGAGATACGCAGTATTTT. This encodes CASSSFTGGDTQYF.

The chain carries TRBV6-1 and TRBJ2-7; possible D gene TRBD2, 6 bases. The V gene lost 6 bases and the J gene lost 2 bases, with 11 bases spanning the gap. Germline V CDR1 and CDR2: MNHNS, SASEGT. The CDR3 consists of 13 residues. This chain's CDR3 is CASRTTGAYEQYF. The CDR3 bases are TGTGCCAGCAGAACGACGGGAGCCTACGAGCAGTACTTC.

This chain joins TRBV7-2 and TRBJ2-1; D unresolved. Germline V gene sequence: CDR1 SGHTA, CDR2 FQGNSA. Between the trimmed V and J ends, which lost 2 bases and 8 bases, there was a span of 7 bases. The CDR3 loop spans 12 amino acids. CDR3 nucleotides: TGTGCCAGCAGCTTATGGCAGGATGAGCAGTTCTTC. Translated: CASSLWQDEQFF.

This clone was recorded a few times. The rearrangement links TRBV5-8 to TRBJ2-7; D is ambiguous. In germline, CDR1 is SGHTS, CDR2 YDEGEE. CDR3 length: 13 residues. V lost 4 bases to trimming and J lost 4 bases, with 12 bases between them. The CDR3 sequence: CASSTRGKYEQYF. DNA of the CDR3: TGTGCCAGCAGCACTCGAGGCAAATACGAGCAGTACTTC.

This rearrangement joins TRBV11-3 to TRBJ2-7; D is unclear. V shed 5 bases and J shed 7 bases, with 15 bases lying between them. The V gene's germline CDR1 is SGHNT and CDR2 YENEEA. The CDR3 has 13 amino acids. The DNA of the CDR3 is TGTGCCAGCAGCCCGACTGCGATCGGGGAGCAGTACTTC. Protein product: CASSPTAIGEQYF.

For this clone: Other DNA sequences of this sample code for an identical CDR3. The rearrangement links TRBV4-3 to TRBJ2-2; TRBD1 agrees at 7 bases. After removal of 3 bases from V and 0 bases from J, the junction contained 1 base not matched to a gene. The germline V gene has CDR1 LGHNA and CDR2 YSLEER. CDR3 size: 15 residues. Written as DNA, the CDR3 is TGCGCCAGCAGCCAGGGGACAGCGAACACCGGGGAGCTGTTTTTT. It is translated as CASSQGTANTGELFF.